The TCR beta chain under discussion was sequenced for a study of CD8 T cells in ankylosing spondylitis. This clonotype was seen at least ten times. The antigen remains unidentified. CDR1 and CDR2 from the germline V gene are GTSNPN and SVGIG (reference sequence). The CDR3 is 11 residues long. The V end lost 3 bases, the J end lost 4 bases, and 6 bases lay between the germline ends. Study-level findings and limits: Seemingly distinctive of ankylosing spondylitis blood was a TCR beta motif formed by eight highly homologous variants. As for the disease-linked clones, they showed a CD8+ phenotype and occurred at relatively low frequencies in peripheral blood.

TCRdb itself ran the 5' RACE reads through MiXCR, one entry per CDR3 protein. The sample includes a few hundred thousand distinct CDR3 sequences, about 17% of them seen just once. The chain uses TRBV30 and TRBJ1-1; possible D gene TRBD1, 5 bases. This clonotype was sampled from a male donor with ankylosing spondylitis. The material sequenced was blood, either unsorted or a sorted T cell fraction (not recorded which). The CDR3 sequence: CAWRGPTEAFF. The CDR3 DNA sequence: TGTGCCTGGAGGGGGCCCACTGAAGCTTTCTTT. The complete variable domain, with remaining parts taken from reference TRBV30 and TRBJ1-1, reads SQTIHQWPATLVQPVGSPLSLECTVEGTSNPNLYWYRQAAGRGLQLLFYSVGIGQISSEVPQNLSASRPQDRQFILSSKKLLLSDSGFYLCAWRGPTEAFFGQGTRLTVV.